Below are 25 T cell receptor beta chains sequenced from a single sample in a study of beta chain features in type 1 diabetes. TCRB transcripts that were expressed got sequenced, as all of the isolated RNA had been reverse transcribed. Here immunoSEQ multiplex PCR was the method, and the copy in TCRdb shows in-frame clones only, minus some. The table records around 500,000 clones, 30% of them present only once. Material: naive CD4+ T cells from blood. The receptors originated from a young man in good health.

This clone has just a few counts. The same CDR3 is also encoded by other DNA sequences in this sample. V is TRBV7-2 and J is TRBJ2-7, with 8 positions matching TRBD1. The CDR3 loop spans 14 amino acids. Looked up from germline, CDR1 is SGHTA and CDR2 is FQGNSA. V lost 3 bases, J lost 0 bases, and 1 base stayed unmatched. The CDR3 spells CASSLDRASYEQYF. The CDR3 DNA reads as TGTGCCAGCAGCTTGGACAGGGCCTCCTACGAGCAGTACTTC.

Only a few counts were recorded for this clone. The chain is built from TRBV29-1 and TRBJ2-6, with 10 bases fitting TRBD1. This CDR3 region has 16 residues. Germline V gene data show CDR1 as SQVTM and CDR2 as ANQGSEA. J lost 2 bases, V lost 1 base, and 2 bases had no gene match. In nucleotides, the CDR3 is TGCAGCGTTGAAGTGGACAGGGGGACTGGGGCCAACGTCCTGACTTTC. Translating gives CSVEVDRGTGANVLTF.

This clone was counted between two and nine times. The J gene is TRBJ2-7, the V gene TRBV7-2; TRBD1 agrees at 7 bases. Germline CDR1 SGHTA, CDR2 FQGNSA. The length of the CDR3 is 15 residues. V dropped 5 bases and J dropped 9; count of bases not matched to a gene: 16. The CDR3 reads CASSQRQGSYEWQYF. CDR3 in DNA: TGTGCCAGCAGCCAACGACAGGGCTCCTACGAGTGGCAGTACTTC. The variable domain in full, with the rest retrieved from reference TRBV7-2 and TRBJ2-7, is GAGVSQSPSNKVTEKGKDVELRCDPISGHTALYWYRQSLGQGLEFLIYFQGNSAPDKSGLPSDRFSAERTGGSVSTLTIQRTQQEDSAVYLCASSQRQGSYEWQYFGPGTRLTVT.

The rearrangement joins TRBV4-1 to TRBJ1-2, with D possibly TRBD1 on 6 matching bases. The V end lost 0 bases, the J end lost 4 bases, and 12 bases lay between the germline ends. Germline V gives CDR1 MGHRA, CDR2 YSYEKL. This CDR3 is built from 15 residues. The CDR3 is CASSQEGTTTYGYTF. The CDR3, as DNA: TGCGCCAGCAGCCAAGAAGGGACAACCACCTATGGCTACACCTTC.

There are a few counts of this clone. The V and J genes are TRBV6-5 and TRBJ2-1; D might be TRBD2 (5 bases). Trimming took off 6 bases at V and 4 bases at J, with 13 bases between the two ends. In germline, CDR1 is MNHEY, CDR2 SVGAGI. The CDR3 is made up of 14 amino acids. The CDR3 protein is CASSLNGGYNEQFF. The CDR3 DNA follows: TGTGCCAGCAGCCTCAACGGAGGTTACAATGAGCAGTTCTTC.

The chain recombines TRBV7-6 with TRBJ2-7; no clear D gene. CDR3 length equals 14 residues. The V end lost 2 bases, the J end lost 0 bases, and 8 bases lay between the germline ends. Germline V gene lookup returns CDR1 SGHVS and CDR2 FNYEAQ. CDR3 nucleotides: TGTGCCAGCAGCTTAAGTCAGAGCTCCTACGAGCAGTACTTC. Translated, it gives CASSLSQSSYEQYF.

In its sample, this clone was seen a few times. V gene TRBV10-3 combines with J gene TRBJ2-7; tentatively, D is TRBD2 (6 bases). CDR3 length: 13 residues. V lost 4 bases and J lost 2, with 9 bases in between. CDR1 ENHRY and CDR2 SYGVKD come from the germline V gene. In DNA, the CDR3 is TGTGCCATCAGTGCCGGGGGACCCTACGAGCAGTACTTC. It yields the protein CAISAGGPYEQYF.

The J gene is TRBJ2-1, the V gene TRBV25-1; D is possibly TRBD2 (5 bases). The CDR3 extends over 15 amino acids. Looked up from germline, CDR1 is MGHDK and CDR2 is SYGVNS. Deletions cut 3 bases from V and 4 bases from J, with 13 bases between. CDR3 coding DNA: TGTGCCAGCAGTGATATCCAGCGGAGTTACAATGAGCAGTTCTTC. It yields the protein CASSDIQRSYNEQFF.

This clone was recorded a few times. The rearrangement links TRBV29-1 to TRBJ2-5; 8 bases agree with TRBD1. Germline assignment: CDR1 SQVTM and CDR2 ANQGSEA. V was pared by 0 bases and J by 5 bases, with 8 bases of the junction left unmatched. The CDR3 loop spans 15 amino acids. Here the CDR3 DNA reads TGCAGCGTTGAAGACCCGGACAGGGTGCAGGAGACCCAGTACTTC. Translating gives CSVEDPDRVQETQYF.

This chain joins TRBV14 and TRBJ2-2; a possible D gene is TRBD2 (6 bases). Germline loops: CDR1 SGHDN, CDR2 FVKESK. This CDR3 contains 13 residues. The V gene lost 8 bases and the J gene lost 2 bases, with 9 bases spanning the gap. The CDR3 reads CASGDFNTGELFF. CDR3 DNA: TGTGCCAGCGGGGACTTTAACACCGGGGAGCTGTTTTTT.

The V and J genes are TRBV6-1 and TRBJ2-5; D gene unclear. This CDR3 has 13 residues. Trimming removed 8 bases at V and 1 base at J, with 11 bases between. The V gene's germline CDR1 is MNHNS and CDR2 SASEGT. The CDR3 spells CASRTRFQETQYF. In nucleotides, the CDR3 is TGTGCCAGCCGAACCCGATTCCAAGAGACCCAGTACTTC.

The J gene is TRBJ2-1, the V gene TRBV10-3; D gene ambiguous. The CDR3 extends over 16 amino acids. CDR1 ENHRY and CDR2 SYGVKD come from the germline V gene. V was trimmed by 3 bases and J by 4 bases, leaving 16 bases between them. CDR3 nucleotide sequence: TGTGCCATCAGTGAAGGGTTAGTTCGACCTTACAATGAGCAGTTCTTC. Translating gives CAISEGLVRPYNEQFF.

This clone has only a few counts. V usage is TRBV30 and J usage is TRBJ1-1; the D is unclear. This CDR3 contains 12 residues. Trimming took 4 bases from V and 4 from J, leaving 10 bases between them. From germline, CDR1 is GTSNPN and CDR2 SVGIG (reference sequence). CDR3: CAWNAVRTEAFF. In nucleotides, the CDR3 is TGTGCCTGGAATGCAGTTCGCACTGAAGCTTTCTTT.

Notes on this clone: At the DNA level, this CDR3 is encoded by other sequences in the same sample as well. The chain is built from TRBV28 and TRBJ2-7, with no clear D. Germline loops: CDR1 MDHEN, CDR2 SYDVKM. This CDR3 region has 13 residues. V was pared by 4 bases and J by 1 base, with 8 bases between. As DNA, the CDR3 is TGTGCCAGCAGTTCGGGCAGTTCCTACGAGCAGTACTTC. This translates into CASSSGSSYEQYF.

J is TRBJ2-7 and V is TRBV6-5; D is unclear. V gave up 5 bases and J gave up 1 base, with 15 bases separating them. The germline CDR1 and CDR2 sequences are MNHEY and SVGAGI. The CDR3 runs to 15 residues. CDR3 in amino acids: CASSPFPGKSYEQYF. As DNA, the CDR3 is TGTGCCAGCAGTCCCTTTCCGGGCAAATCCTACGAGCAGTACTTC.

Notes on this clone: The sample has other DNA sequences that encode this CDR3 too. The V and J genes are TRBV18 and TRBJ2-5, with 7 bases aligning to TRBD1. The germline V gene has CDR1 KGHSH and CDR2 LQKENI. The CDR3 contains 13 residues. V lost 4 bases, J lost 2 bases, and 1 base stayed unmatched. DNA for the CDR3: TGTGCCAGCTCACGACAGGGACAAGAGACCCAGTACTTC. Protein: CASSRQGQETQYF.

This clone was observed a few times. The V and J genes are TRBV5-1 and TRBJ2-1, with 11 bases that match TRBD2. The CDR3 runs 17 residues. Losses at the gene ends were 6 bases for V and 5 bases for J; bases not matched to a gene: 13. CDR1 and CDR2 (germline): SGHRS, YFSETQ. Written as DNA, the CDR3 is TGCGCCAGCACTCGTGAAAGGACTAGCGGGCGTGACAATGAGCAGTTCTTC. It is translated as CASTRERTSGRDNEQFF.

The chain couples TRBV30 to TRBJ1-1, with D hard to call. Per germline, CDR1 GTSNPN and CDR2 SVGIG (reference sequence). This CDR3 comprises 13 residues. With 5 bases removed from V and 7 bases from J, the gap between germline ends came to 17 bases. For the CDR3, the DNA is TGTGCCTGGGGGCAGTTTAAGCCCGGTGAAGCTTTCTTT. Translation gives CAWGQFKPGEAFF.

This clone was seen a handful of times. This sequence joins TRBV19 and TRBJ2-3; 11 bases line up with TRBD2. J was trimmed by 2 bases and V by 1 base; bases with no gene match: 2. The CDR3 length is 16 residues. The germline gives CDR1 LNHDA, CDR2 SQIVND (reference sequence). DNA for the CDR3: TGTGCCAGTAGTATAGGGACTAGCGGGTACACAGATACGCAGTATTTT. It translates to CASSIGTSGYTDTQYF.

The rearrangement uses TRBV29-1 and TRBJ2-6; the D gene is possibly TRBD2 (5 bases). The CDR3 loop spans 13 amino acids. The V end was cut by 3 bases, the J end by 2 bases, with 5 bases between. CDR1 and CDR2 from the germline V gene are SQVTM and ANQGSEA. DNA of the CDR3: TGCAGCGTTGACGGGGCTGGGGCCAACGTCCTGACTTTC. Translation: CSVDGAGANVLTF.

A few counts support this clone. V is TRBV25-1 and J is TRBJ2-5; the D gene is possibly TRBD2 (6 bases). There are 15 residues in the CDR3. Germline V gene sequence: CDR1 MGHDK, CDR2 SYGVNS. The V end was cut by 0 bases, the J end by 5 bases, with 13 bases between. CDR3 residues: CASSEYRGSGETQYF. DNA for the CDR3: TGTGCCAGCAGTGAATATCGGGGGTCTGGGGAGACCCAGTACTTC. Complete variable domain (other parts from reference TRBV25-1 and TRBJ2-5): EADIYQTPRYLVIGTGKKITLECSQTMGHDKMYWYQQDPGMELHLIHYSYGVNSTEKGDLSSESTVSRIRTEHFPLTLESARPSHTSQYLCASSEYRGSGETQYFGPGTRLLVL.

This clone was detected a few times. J is TRBJ2-3 and V is TRBV5-1; D perhaps matches TRBD1 (7 bases). Germline loops: CDR1 SGHRS, CDR2 YFSETQ. The CDR3 has 16 residues. The V end lost 2 bases, the J end lost 5 bases, and 18 bases lay between the germline ends. CDR3 in DNA: TGCGCCAGCAGCTTTATCGGGCGGGACAGTGGAGATACGCAGTATTTT. Amino acid sequence: CASSFIGRDSGDTQYF.

The sample holds a few counts of this clone. The chain has TRBV9 and TRBJ2-1; D might be TRBD1 (6 bases). CDR3 length: 14 amino acids. Germline V gene sequence: CDR1 SGDLS, CDR2 YYNGEE. V lost 3 bases to trimming and J lost 3 bases, with 10 bases between them. The chain's CDR3 is CASSAQGRYNEQFF. The DNA for the CDR3 is TGTGCCAGCAGCGCACAGGGCCGCTACAATGAGCAGTTCTTC.

Comments on this clone: This CDR3 is also generated by other DNA sequences in the sample. The chain employs TRBV5-1 and TRBJ2-1; 12 bases match TRBD2. CDR3 length: 16 residues. Germline trimming cut 4 bases from V and 0 bases from J; bases unmatched to any gene: 2. Germline V gives CDR1 SGHRS, CDR2 YFSETQ. CDR3 nucleotide sequence: TGCGCCAGCAGCCCGACTAGCGGGAGCTCCTACAATGAGCAGTTCTTC. Residues: CASSPTSGSSYNEQFF.

As for this clone: The same CDR3 is also encoded by other DNA sequences in this sample. The genes are TRBV29-1 and TRBJ1-1; D uncertain. V gave up 6 bases and J gave up 1 base, with 3 bases separating them. Germline loops: CDR1 SQVTM, CDR2 ANQGSEA. The CDR3 is made up of 10 amino acids. CDR3: CSVGNTEAFF. The DNA for the CDR3 is TGCAGCGTAGGGAACACTGAAGCTTTCTTT.